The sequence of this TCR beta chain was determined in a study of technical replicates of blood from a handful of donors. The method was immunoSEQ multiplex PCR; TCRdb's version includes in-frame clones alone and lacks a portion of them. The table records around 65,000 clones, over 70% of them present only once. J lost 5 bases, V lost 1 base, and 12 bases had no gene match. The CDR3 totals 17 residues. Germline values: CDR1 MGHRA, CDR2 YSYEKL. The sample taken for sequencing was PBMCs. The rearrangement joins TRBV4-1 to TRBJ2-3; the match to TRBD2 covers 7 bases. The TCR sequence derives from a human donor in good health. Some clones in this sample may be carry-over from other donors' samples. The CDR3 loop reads CASSQGGGAWGGDTQYF. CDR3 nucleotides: TGCGCCAGCAGCCAAGGGGGCGGGGCCTGGGGGGGAGATACGCAGTATTTT.